This is a list of T cell receptor beta chains from one sample in a study of shared clonotypes between healthy human individuals. Some clones are missing from TCRdb's copy, which holds only in-frame ones; the method was immunoSEQ multiplex PCR. The sample comprises millions of clones, over 85% of which are singletons, and over 0.12% rests with the top ten. Sequences were obtained from naive CD4+ T cells sorted from blood. Receptors were obtained from a man younger than 35 in good health. The CDR3 runs from the conserved cysteine through the conserved F or W. A D gene is named only where the DNA matches it firmly. Not all rows give a size; the values are once, few, many and, for expanded clones, a class.

clone_size	d_call	v_call	j_call	cdr3_aa	cdr3_nt
.	.	TRBV9	TRBJ2-3	CASSASLAAQVDTQYF	TGTGCCAGCAGCGCCAGCTTGGCGGCCCAGGTAGATACGCAGTATTTT
.	.	TRBV7-2	TRBJ2-7	CASSFGSGSSLGEQYF	TGTGCCAGCAGCTTTGGTTCGGGGTCAAGTCTGGGCGAGCAGTACTTC
.	TRBD1	TRBV5-4	TRBJ2-1	CASSRTGWFNEQFF	TGTGCCAGCAGCCGGACAGGGTGGTTCAATGAGCAGTTCTTC
.	TRBD1	TRBV6-6	TRBJ2-5	CASSYAGTGQETQYF	TGTGCCAGCAGTTATGCCGGGACAGGGCAAGAGACCCAGTACTTC
few	TRBD1	TRBV18	TRBJ2-2	CASSPRQGTGELFF	TGTGCCAGCTCACCGCGACAGGGGACCGGGGAGCTGTTTTTT
.	.	TRBV7-8	TRBJ2-7	CASSLARNSYEQYF	TGTGCCAGCAGCCTTGCCAGGAATAGCTACGAGCAGTACTTC
.	.	TRBV7-8	TRBJ2-3	CASSKDWGDTQYF	TGTGCCAGCAGCAAGGACTGGGGAGATACGCAGTATTTT
.	.	TRBV6-5	TRBJ1-6	CASSYGVTYNSPLHF	TGTGCCAGCAGTTACGGGGTGACCTATAATTCACCCCTCCACTTT
once	.	TRBV9	TRBJ1-5	CASSVGDGNQPQHF	TGTGCCAGCAGCGTGGGGGATGGCAATCAGCCCCAGCATTTT
.	.	TRBV6-5	TRBJ1-6	CASFRSSYNSPLHF	TGTGCCAGCTTCAGGAGCTCCTATAATTCACCCCTCCACTTT
.	.	TRBV30	TRBJ1-6	CAWRAGNNSPLHF	TGTGCCTGGAGGGCAGGGAATAATTCACCCCTCCACTTT
.	TRBD2	TRBV5-6	TRBJ2-7	CASSLSSGSYEQYF	TGTGCCAGCAGCTTGTCAAGCGGGAGCTACGAGCAGTACTTC
.	.	TRBV5-1	TRBJ1-2	CASSSLGANYGYTF	TGCGCCAGCAGTTCTCTAGGAGCTAACTATGGCTACACCTTC
once	.	TRBV10-3	TRBJ1-5	CAITADGNQPQHF	TGTGCCATCACTGCTGACGGGAATCAGCCCCAGCATTTT
.	.	TRBV5-1	TRBJ1-1	CASTRADRREAFF	TGCGCCAGCACCCGGGCAGACAGGAGGGAAGCTTTCTTT
once	TRBD1	TRBV7-9	TRBJ1-1	CASSPAGGWNTEAFF	TGTGCCAGCAGCCCCGCAGGGGGCTGGAACACTGAAGCTTTCTTT
.	TRBD1	TRBV18	TRBJ2-1	CASSPRTGENEQFF	TGTGCCAGCTCACCCCGGACAGGGGAGAATGAGCAGTTCTTC
.	TRBD2	TRBV5-1	TRBJ2-5	CASLLRPSGVGETQYF	TGCGCCAGCCTTCTTCGACCTAGCGGGGTGGGAGAGACCCAGTACTTC
.	.	TRBV12-5	TRBJ2-1	CASAVSVGNEQFF	TGTGCTAGTGCCGTTAGCGTGGGAAATGAGCAGTTCTTC
.	.	TRBV5-1	TRBJ2-1	CASSPGDSSYNEQFF	TGCGCCAGCAGCCCGGGGGACAGCTCCTACAATGAGCAGTTCTTC
once	TRBD2	TRBV4-3	TRBJ2-7	CASSQDASLAGRYEQYF	TGCGCCAGCAGCCAAGACGCTAGCCTAGCGGGCCGCTACGAGCAGTACTTC
.	TRBD1	TRBV2	TRBJ1-5	CASIAQGVNQPQHF	TGTGCCAGCATAGCACAGGGGGTCAATCAGCCCCAGCATTTT
.	TRBD1	TRBV5-4	TRBJ1-2	CASSLGQGDGYTF	TGTGCCAGCAGCTTGGGACAGGGAGATGGCTACACCTTC
once	.	TRBV2	TRBJ1-3	CASSWLGAGNTIYF	TGTGCCAGCAGTTGGTTAGGGGCTGGAAACACCATATATTTT
.	.	TRBV7-2	TRBJ1-1	CASSLGHANTEAFF	TGTGCCAGCAGCTTAGGGCACGCGAACACTGAAGCTTTCTTT
.	.	TRBV19	TRBJ2-5	CASSMTGLQTQYF	TGTGCCAGTAGTATGACTGGGTTACAGACCCAGTACTTC
.	.	TRBV5-1	TRBJ1-2	CASSIGELNYGYTF	TGCGCCAGCAGCATCGGGGAGCTCAACTATGGCTACACCTTC
.	.	TRBV28	TRBJ1-1	CASPTPGQAPEAFF	TGTGCCAGCCCTACCCCGGGACAAGCCCCTGAAGCTTTCTTT
.	.	TRBV6-1	TRBJ1-5	CASSETDLNQPQHF	TGTGCCAGCAGTGAAACGGACCTCAATCAGCCCCAGCATTTT
.	.	TRBV30	TRBJ1-6	CAWSDFSGSYNSPLHF	TGTGCCTGGAGTGATTTCTCGGGATCCTATAATTCACCCCTCCACTTT
.	TRBD2	TRBV6-5	TRBJ2-5	CASSYSGRAREETQYF	TGTGCCAGCAGTTACAGCGGGAGGGCCCGAGAAGAGACCCAGTACTTC
.	.	TRBV27	TRBJ2-3	CASTLRGTRGPDTQYF	TGTGCCAGCACCCTAAGGGGTACCCGTGGCCCAGATACGCAGTATTTT
once	TRBD2	TRBV18	TRBJ2-3	CASSPTSGEDTQYF	TGTGCCAGCTCACCGACTAGCGGGGAGGATACGCAGTATTTT
.	.	TRBV11-1	TRBJ2-1	CASSFGAATHNEQFF	TGTGCCAGCAGCTTTGGGGCAGCAACCCACAATGAGCAGTTCTTC
.	.	TRBV6-5	TRBJ1-3	CASSYTGMENTIYF	TGTGCCAGCAGTTACACAGGGATGGAAAACACCATATATTTT
.	.	TRBV4-1	TRBJ2-3	CASSQVGLFTDTQYF	TGCGCCAGCAGCCAAGTAGGTCTTTTCACAGATACGCAGTATTTT
.	.	TRBV15	TRBJ2-7	CATSREGGPYEQYF	TGTGCCACCAGCAGAGAGGGGGGGCCCTACGAGCAGTACTTC
few	TRBD1	TRBV10-3	TRBJ1-5	CAIRGQGSNQPQHF	TGTGCCATCAGGGGACAGGGTAGCAATCAGCCCCAGCATTTT
.	TRBD1	TRBV7-9	TRBJ2-7	CASSVDRVGSYEQYF	TGTGCCAGCAGCGTAGACAGGGTGGGCTCCTACGAGCAGTACTTC
.	TRBD2	TRBV13	TRBJ2-7	CASSLTSGPYEQYF	TGTGCCAGCAGCTTAACTAGCGGCCCCTACGAGCAGTACTTC
.	TRBD1	TRBV2	TRBJ2-3	CASRKAFGPGDRGLLDTQYF	TGTGCCAGCAGGAAAGCGTTTGGTCCCGGAGACAGGGGGCTTCTGGATACGCAGTATTTT
.	TRBD1	TRBV10-3	TRBJ2-7	CAVTGQGTYEQYF	TGTGCCGTCACGGGACAGGGGACATACGAGCAGTACTTC
.	.	TRBV14	TRBJ1-1	CASSQGVLAFF	TGTGCCAGCAGCCAAGGGGTTCTGGCTTTCTTT
.	.	TRBV9	TRBJ2-1	CASSLADYNEQFF	TGTGCCAGCAGTCTAGCAGATTACAATGAGCAGTTCTTC